A selection of T cell receptor beta chains follows, all from one sample in a study of T cells in Graves' hyperthyroidism and ophthalmopathy. MiXCR, applied by TCRdb to the multiplex PCR reads, yields one record per CDR3 protein. The sample contains fewer than 550,000 distinct CDR3 sequences, around 14% of which appear only once. Sequencing was carried out using blood. The receptors were gathered from a woman aged 18-30 years with Graves' hyperthyroidism. CDR3s leave out the opening cysteine and the closing phenylalanine or tryptophan.

v_call cdr3_aa
TRBV3-1 ASSQWGQGNSPLH
TRBV20-1 SAREDRSNEKLF
TRBV7-6 ASSLRQSSEGFNQPQH
TRBV6-1 ASIRSRIIPSGQPQH
TRBV4-1 ASSQDGTGTGVEKLF
TRBV20-1 SASPSGSDEQF
TRBV2 ASSAAGTGDFNEQF
TRBV11-2 ASSLRLGARELF
TRBV20-1 SARDRRWSPLH
TRBV9 ASSVGWGRVNEQY
TRBV12-3/TRBV12-4 ASSPGVGGMTQY
TRBV7-2 ASSLVLGANTEAF
TRBV12-3/TRBV12-4 ASSFSGRGSPLH
TRBV11-3 ASSPPASGTNEAF
TRBV20-1 SASRSGTGGTNYGYT
TRBV12-3/TRBV12-4 ASSFSRGGENIQY
TRBV6-1 ASNSGGDTGELF
TRBV2 ASSVGNHYGYT
TRBV10-3 AISDGNGNYGYT
TRBV30 AWGQTNYGYT